What follows are 9 T cell receptor beta chains derived from one specimen sequenced in a study of cytomegalovirus exposure and HLA in healthy donors. Both 60 Vbeta primers and 13 Jbeta primers went into the PCR. Assay: immunoSEQ multiplex PCR; the TCRdb copy retains only in-frame clones and omits some. The sample includes about 120,000 clones, 60% to 85% of them seen just once. The source material was PBMCs. Every receptor here comes from a man aged 30 to 45 in good health and CMV-seronegative.

The rearrangement uses TRBV5-1 and TRBJ2-3, with 8 bases fitting TRBD1. The CDR3 contains 17 residues. Germline CDR1 is SGHRS and CDR2 is YFSETQ. V lost 0 bases to trimming and J lost 3 bases; unmatched junction nucleotides: 9. CDR3 bases: TGCGCCAGCAGCTTGGTAGCCCCAGGGACAGGAACAGATACGCAGTATTTT. Its translation: CASSLVAPGTGTDTQYF.

The chain carries TRBV29-1 and TRBJ2-3, with 8 bases lining up with TRBD2. V dropped 3 bases and J dropped 0; count of bases not matched to a gene: 2. The CDR3 runs 14 residues. CDR1 and CDR2 (germline): SQVTM, ANQGSEA. CDR3 in amino acids: CSVDGGGSTDTQYF. For the CDR3, the DNA is TGCAGCGTTGACGGGGGGGGCAGCACAGATACGCAGTATTTT.

The chain recombines TRBV14 with TRBJ2-1; perhaps TRBD1 as D (5 bases). V was trimmed by 4 bases and J by 5 bases, leaving 15 bases between them. CDR3 size: 15 residues. Germline CDR1 and CDR2: SGHDN and FVKESK. CDR3 DNA sequence: TGTGCCAGCAGCCCCGACAAGGGGCCCCACAATGAGCAGTTCTTC. It codes for CASSPDKGPHNEQFF. Full variable domain (outside the CDR3, taken from reference TRBV14 and TRBJ2-1): EAGVTQFPSHSVIEKGQTVTLRCDPISGHDNLYWYRRVMGKEIKFLLHFVKESKQDESGMPNNRFLAERTGGTYSTLKVQPAELEDSGVYFCASSPDKGPHNEQFFGPGTRLTVL.

This clone was observed a single time. The genes are TRBV4-3 and TRBJ1-4, with 8 bases matching TRBD1. V lost 3 bases and J lost 7; bases outside the gene matches: 10. Germline CDR1 reads LGHNA; CDR2 reads YSLEER. The CDR3 sequence is 16 residues long. CDR3 loop: CASSQYSGTGAEKLFF. CDR3 DNA: TGCGCCAGCAGCCAGTATTCCGGGACAGGCGCTGAAAAACTGTTTTTT.

The rearrangement links TRBV4-1 to TRBJ1-1; D gene uncertain. The CDR3 totals 14 residues. Germline V gene sequence: CDR1 MGHRA, CDR2 YSYEKL. Deletions cut 3 bases from V and 3 bases from J, with 11 bases between. CDR3 region: CASSQASLDTEAFF. The CDR3 DNA reads as TGCGCCAGCAGCCAGGCCTCTTTGGACACTGAAGCTTTCTTT.

The genes are TRBV9 and TRBJ2-7; 8 bases are shared with TRBD2. CDR1 and CDR2 (germline): SGDLS, YYNGEE. This CDR3 region has 16 residues. The trim removed 1 base at V and 0 bases at J, leaving 6 bases unmatched. The CDR3 loop is CASSVSLAGSSYEQYF. Written as DNA, the CDR3 is TGTGCCAGCAGCGTAAGCCTAGCGGGTTCCTCCTACGAGCAGTACTTC.

The chain carries TRBV27 and TRBJ2-5; D is unresolved. The J call may be mistaken, given a closer DNA end match to TRBJ2-7. This CDR3 comprises 11 residues. Germline CDR1 and CDR2: MNHEY and SMNVEV (reference sequence). CDR3 loop: CASSFSYEQYF. CDR3 nucleotide sequence: TGTGCCAGCAGTTTCTCCTACGAGCAGTACTTC.

The gene calls are TRBV10-3 and TRBJ2-2, with D possibly matching TRBD1 (6 bases). Germline CDR1 and CDR2: ENHRY and SYGVKD. This CDR3 has 14 residues. Trimming cost V 10 bases and J 7 bases, with 19 bases left between them. As DNA, the CDR3 is TGTGCCACCGCCCCCACAGGGAGAGGCGGGGAGCTGTTTTTT. It translates to CATAPTGRGGELFF.

This clone was found a few times. The chain employs TRBV14 and TRBJ2-7; 8 positions match TRBD1. CDR1 is SGHDN and CDR2 is FVKESK in the germline V gene. V lost 2 bases to trimming and J lost 4 bases; unmatched junction nucleotides: 4. The CDR3 is 14 amino acids. The DNA of the CDR3 is TGTGCCAGCAGCCAATTGGACAGGGAGTACGAGCAGTACTTC. Its protein is CASSQLDREYEQYF.